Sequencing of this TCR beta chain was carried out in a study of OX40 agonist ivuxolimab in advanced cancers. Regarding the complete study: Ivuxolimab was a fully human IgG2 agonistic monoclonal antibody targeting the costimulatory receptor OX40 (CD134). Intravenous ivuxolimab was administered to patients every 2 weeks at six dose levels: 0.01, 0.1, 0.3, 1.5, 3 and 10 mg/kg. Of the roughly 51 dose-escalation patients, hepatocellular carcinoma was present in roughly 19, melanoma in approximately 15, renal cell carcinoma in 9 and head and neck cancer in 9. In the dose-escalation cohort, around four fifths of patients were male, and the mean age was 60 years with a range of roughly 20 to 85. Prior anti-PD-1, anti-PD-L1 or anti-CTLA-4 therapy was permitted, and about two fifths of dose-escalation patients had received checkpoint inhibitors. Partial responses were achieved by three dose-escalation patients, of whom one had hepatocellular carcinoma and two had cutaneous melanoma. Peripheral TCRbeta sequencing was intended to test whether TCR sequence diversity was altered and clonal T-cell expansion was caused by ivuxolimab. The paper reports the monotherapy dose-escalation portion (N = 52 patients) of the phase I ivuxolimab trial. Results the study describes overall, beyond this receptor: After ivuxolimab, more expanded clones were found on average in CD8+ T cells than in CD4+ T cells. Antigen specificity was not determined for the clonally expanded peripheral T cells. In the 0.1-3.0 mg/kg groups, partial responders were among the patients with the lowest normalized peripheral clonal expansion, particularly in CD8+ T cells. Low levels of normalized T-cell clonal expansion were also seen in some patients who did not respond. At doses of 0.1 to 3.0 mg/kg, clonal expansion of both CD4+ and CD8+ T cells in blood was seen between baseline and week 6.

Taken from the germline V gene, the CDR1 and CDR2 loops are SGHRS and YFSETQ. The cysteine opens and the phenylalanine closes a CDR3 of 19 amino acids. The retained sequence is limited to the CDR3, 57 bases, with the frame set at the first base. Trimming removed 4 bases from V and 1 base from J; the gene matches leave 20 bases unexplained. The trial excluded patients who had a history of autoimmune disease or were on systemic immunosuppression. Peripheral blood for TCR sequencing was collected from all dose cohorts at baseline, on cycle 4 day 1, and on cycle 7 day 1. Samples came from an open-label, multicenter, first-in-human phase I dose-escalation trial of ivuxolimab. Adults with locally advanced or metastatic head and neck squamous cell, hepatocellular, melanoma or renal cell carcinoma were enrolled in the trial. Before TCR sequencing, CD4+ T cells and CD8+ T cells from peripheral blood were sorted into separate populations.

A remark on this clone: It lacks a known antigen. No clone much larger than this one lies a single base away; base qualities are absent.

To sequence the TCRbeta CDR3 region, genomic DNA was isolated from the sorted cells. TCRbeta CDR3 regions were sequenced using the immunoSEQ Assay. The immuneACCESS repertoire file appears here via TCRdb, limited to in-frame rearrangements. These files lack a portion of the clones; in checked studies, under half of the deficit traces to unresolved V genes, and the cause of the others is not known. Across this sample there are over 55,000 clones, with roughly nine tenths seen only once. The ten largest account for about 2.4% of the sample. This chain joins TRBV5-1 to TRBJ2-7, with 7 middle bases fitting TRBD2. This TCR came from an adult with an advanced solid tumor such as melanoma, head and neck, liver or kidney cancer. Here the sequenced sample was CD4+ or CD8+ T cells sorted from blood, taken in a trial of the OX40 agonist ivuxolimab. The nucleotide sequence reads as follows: TGCGCCAGCAGCACGGCCCCAGCGGGACTTTCTTTTGCTTCCTACGAGCAGTACTTC. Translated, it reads CASSTAPAGLSFASYEQYF.